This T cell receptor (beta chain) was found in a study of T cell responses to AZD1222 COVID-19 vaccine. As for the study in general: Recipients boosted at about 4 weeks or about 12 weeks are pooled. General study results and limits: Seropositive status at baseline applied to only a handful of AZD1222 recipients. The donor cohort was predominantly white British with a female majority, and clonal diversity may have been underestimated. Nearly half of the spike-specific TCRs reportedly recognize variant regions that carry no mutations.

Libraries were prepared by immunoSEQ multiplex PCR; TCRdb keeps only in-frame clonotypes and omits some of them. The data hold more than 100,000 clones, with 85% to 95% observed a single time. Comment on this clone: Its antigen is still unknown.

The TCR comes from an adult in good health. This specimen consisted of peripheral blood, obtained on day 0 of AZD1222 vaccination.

The CDR3 is CASDLSPSVNTEAFF. CDR3 in DNA: TGTGCCAGCGATCTCTCCCCTTCAGTGAACACTGAAGCTTTCTTT. The rearrangement uses TRBV18 and TRBJ1-1; D unresolved. V dropped 8 bases and J dropped 0 bases, with 16 bases sitting between them. The CDR3 totals 15 residues. Germline CDR1 and CDR2: KGHSH and LQKENI.